This TCR beta chain is from a study of T cells in Graves' hyperthyroidism and ophthalmopathy. Study-wide context: Peripheral blood was drawn at first diagnosis, prior to all treatment. Study outcomes and limitations: Prediction of ophthalmopathy progression came a median around 6 months pre-onset.

RNA transcripts provided the source from which TCR beta CDR3 regions were amplified. TCR CDR3 underwent first-round RT-PCR with the HTBI primer set. TCRdb re-analysed the multiplex PCR reads in MiXCR, keeping a single row per CDR3 protein. The sample carries approximately 400,000 distinct CDR3 sequences, 15% recorded once. It was considered stable Graves' hyperthyroidism when ophthalmopathy did not progress within 18 months. Each diagnosis was grounded in clinical symptoms, serum thyroxine and TRAb, thyroid ultrasound, and orbital computed tomography. J was trimmed by 0 bases and V by 4 bases; bases with no gene match: 7. In germline, CDR1 is SGHRS, CDR2 YFSETQ. The CDR3 covers 16 residues. As regards this clonotype: Its matching antigen is unknown.

The sample comprised blood. This rearrangement joins TRBV5-1 to TRBJ1-5; 7 bases are shared with TRBD1. The receptor's source is a woman in her thirties with Graves' hyperthyroidism. The CDR3 DNA reads as TGCGCCAGCAGCCCGGGACAGACGGATAGCAATCAGCCCCAGCATTTT. Protein product: CASSPGQTDSNQPQHF.